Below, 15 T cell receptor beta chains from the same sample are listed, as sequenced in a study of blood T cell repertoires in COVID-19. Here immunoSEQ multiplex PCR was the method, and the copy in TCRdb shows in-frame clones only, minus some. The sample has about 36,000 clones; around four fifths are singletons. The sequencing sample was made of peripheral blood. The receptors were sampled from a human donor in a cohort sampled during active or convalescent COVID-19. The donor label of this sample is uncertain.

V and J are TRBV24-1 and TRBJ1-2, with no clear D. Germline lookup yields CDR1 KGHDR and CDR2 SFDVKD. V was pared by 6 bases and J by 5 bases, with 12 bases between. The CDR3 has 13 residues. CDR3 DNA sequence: TGTGCCACCAGTACAGCCCTCTCATATGGCTACACCTTC. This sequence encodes CATSTALSYGYTF.

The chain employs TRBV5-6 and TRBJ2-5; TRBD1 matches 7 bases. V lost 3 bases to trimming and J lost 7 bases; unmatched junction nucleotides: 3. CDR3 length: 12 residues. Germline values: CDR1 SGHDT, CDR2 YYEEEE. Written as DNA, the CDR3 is TGTGCCAGCAGCTCGGACAGGTTGACCCAGTACTTC. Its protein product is CASSSDRLTQYF.

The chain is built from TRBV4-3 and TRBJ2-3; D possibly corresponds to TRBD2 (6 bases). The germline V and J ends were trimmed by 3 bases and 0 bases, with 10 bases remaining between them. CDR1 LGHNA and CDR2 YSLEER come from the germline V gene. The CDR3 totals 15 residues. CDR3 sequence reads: CASSQAGTSTDTQYF. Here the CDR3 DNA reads TGCGCCAGCAGCCAGGCCGGGACTAGCACAGATACGCAGTATTTT.

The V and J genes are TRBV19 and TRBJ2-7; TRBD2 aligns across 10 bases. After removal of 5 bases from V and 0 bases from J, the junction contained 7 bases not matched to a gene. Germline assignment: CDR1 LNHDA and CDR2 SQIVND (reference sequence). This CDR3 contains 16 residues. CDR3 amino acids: CASSSGLAGGSYEQYF. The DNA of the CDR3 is TGTGCCAGTAGTTCCGGGTTAGCGGGGGGCTCCTACGAGCAGTACTTC.

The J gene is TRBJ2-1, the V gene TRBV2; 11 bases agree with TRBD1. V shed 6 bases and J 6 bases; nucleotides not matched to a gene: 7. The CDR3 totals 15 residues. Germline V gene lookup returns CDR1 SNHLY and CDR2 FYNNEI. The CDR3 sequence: CASSGGQGALNEQFF. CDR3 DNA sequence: TGTGCCAGCAGCGGAGGACAGGGGGCTCTCAATGAGCAGTTCTTC.

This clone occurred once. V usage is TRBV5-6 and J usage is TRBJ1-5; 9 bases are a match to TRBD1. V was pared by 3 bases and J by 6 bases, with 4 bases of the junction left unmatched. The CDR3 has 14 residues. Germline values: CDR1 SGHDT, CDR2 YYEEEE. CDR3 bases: TGTGCCAGCAGCTGGGGACAGGGAAGTCAGCCCCAGCATTTT. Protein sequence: CASSWGQGSQPQHF.

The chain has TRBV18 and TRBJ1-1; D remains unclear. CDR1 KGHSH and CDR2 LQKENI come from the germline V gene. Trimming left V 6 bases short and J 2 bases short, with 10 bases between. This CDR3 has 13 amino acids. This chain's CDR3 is CASSLQENTEAFF. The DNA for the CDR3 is TGTGCCAGCTCCCTTCAGGAAAACACTGAAGCTTTCTTT. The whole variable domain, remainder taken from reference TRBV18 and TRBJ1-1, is NAGVMQNPRHLVRRRGQEARLRCSPMKGHSHVYWYRQLPEEGLKFMVYLQKENIIDESGMPKERFSAEFPKEGPSILRIQQVVRGDSAAYFCASSLQENTEAFFGQGTRLTVV.

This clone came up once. The DNA of the CDR3 is TGTGCCTGGGACAGGGGGCTCACACAAGAGACCCAGTACTTC. Translation: CAWDRGLTQETQYF. The chain couples TRBV30 to TRBJ2-5; 10 positions agree with TRBD1. This CDR3 spans 14 amino acids. Germline V CDR1 and CDR2: GTSNPN, SVGIG (reference sequence). V lost 5 bases, J lost 2 bases, and 5 bases stayed unmatched.

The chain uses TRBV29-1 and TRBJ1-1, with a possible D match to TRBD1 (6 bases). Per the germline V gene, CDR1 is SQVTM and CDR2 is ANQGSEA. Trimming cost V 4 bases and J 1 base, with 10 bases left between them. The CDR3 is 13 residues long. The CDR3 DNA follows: TGCAGCGTTGCAGGGGAATGGAACACTGAAGCTTTCTTT. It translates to CSVAGEWNTEAFF.

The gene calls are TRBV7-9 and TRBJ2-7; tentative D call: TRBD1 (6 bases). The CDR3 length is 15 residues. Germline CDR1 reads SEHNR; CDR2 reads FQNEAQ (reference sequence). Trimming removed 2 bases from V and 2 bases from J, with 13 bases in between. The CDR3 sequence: CASSLSRDTAYEQYF. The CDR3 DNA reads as TGTGCCAGCAGCTTAAGCCGGGACACCGCCTACGAGCAGTACTTC.

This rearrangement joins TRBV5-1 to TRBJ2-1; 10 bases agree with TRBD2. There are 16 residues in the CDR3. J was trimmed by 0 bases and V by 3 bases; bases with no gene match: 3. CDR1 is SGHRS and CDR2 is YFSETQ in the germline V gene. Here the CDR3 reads CASSWTSGSSYNEQFF. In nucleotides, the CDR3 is TGCGCCAGCAGCTGGACTAGCGGTAGCTCCTACAATGAGCAGTTCTTC. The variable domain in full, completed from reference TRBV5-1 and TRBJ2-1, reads KAGVTQTPRYLIKTRGQQVTLSCSPISGHRSVSWYQQTPGQGLQFLFEYFSETQRNKGNFPGRFSGRQFSNSRSEMNVSTLELGDSALYLCASSWTSGSSYNEQFFGPGTRLTVL.

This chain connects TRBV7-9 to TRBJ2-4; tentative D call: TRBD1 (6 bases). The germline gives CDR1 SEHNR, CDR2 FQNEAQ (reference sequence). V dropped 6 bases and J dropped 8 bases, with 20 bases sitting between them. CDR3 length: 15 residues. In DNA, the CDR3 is TGTGCCAGCAGTCCTCCCTTGCAACAGGGTTACATTCAGTACTTC. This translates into CASSPPLQQGYIQYF.

CDR3 sequence (DNA): TGCGCCAGCAGCCTTACGGAGGCCTACGAGCAGTACTTC. This codes for CASSLTEAYEQYF. The chain combines TRBV4-1 with TRBJ2-7, with D maybe TRBD2 (5 bases). The V gene's germline CDR1 is MGHRA and CDR2 YSYEKL. The CDR3 has 13 residues. V lost 4 bases and J lost 2, with 9 bases in between.

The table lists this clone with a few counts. CDR3 region: CASSPPSDTQYF. DNA of the CDR3: TGTGCCAGCAGCCCCCCCTCTGATACGCAGTATTTT. This chain uses TRBV7-2 with TRBJ2-3; D is unresolved. This CDR3 contains 12 residues. The germline V and J ends were trimmed by 5 bases and 6 bases, with 9 bases remaining between them. CDR1 is SGHTA, CDR2 FQGNSA, per germline.

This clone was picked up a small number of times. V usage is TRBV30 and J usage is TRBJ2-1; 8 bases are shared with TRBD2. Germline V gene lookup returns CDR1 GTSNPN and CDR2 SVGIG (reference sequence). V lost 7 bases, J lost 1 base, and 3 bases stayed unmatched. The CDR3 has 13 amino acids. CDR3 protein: CASSGSSYNEQFF. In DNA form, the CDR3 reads TGTGCCTCTAGCGGGTCTTCCTACAATGAGCAGTTCTTC.